Detailed here is one T cell receptor beta chain. The data derive from a study of cytomegalovirus exposure and HLA in healthy donors. PCR amplification relied on 60 Vbeta primers (plus 13 Jbeta primers). The repertoire was sequenced with immunoSEQ multiplex PCR; TCRdb's copy has only in-frame clones and lacks some. The sample includes about 180,000 clones, 80% of them seen just once. Germline V gene data show CDR1 as SGDLS and CDR2 as YYNGEE. The junction had 11 bases not matched to a gene; V was cut back by 4 bases and J by 4 bases. This CDR3 region has 16 residues. Sequencing was done on a sample of PBMCs. The origin of this receptor is a woman between 50 and 59 years old in good health and CMV-seropositive. V gene TRBV9 combines with J gene TRBJ2-3; 8 bases line up with TRBD1. CDR3 nucleotide sequence: TGTGCCAGCAGCAGTTCCGGGACAGGATTTTCAGATACGCAGTATTTT. Translation gives CASSSSGTGFSDTQYF. The full variable domain, its missing parts supplied by reference TRBV9 and TRBJ2-3, is DSGVTQTPKHLITATGQRVTLRCSPRSGDLSVYWYQQSLDQGLQFLIQYYNGEERAKGNILERFSAQQFPDLHSELNLSSLELGDSALYFCASSSSGTGFSDTQYFGPGTRLTVL.